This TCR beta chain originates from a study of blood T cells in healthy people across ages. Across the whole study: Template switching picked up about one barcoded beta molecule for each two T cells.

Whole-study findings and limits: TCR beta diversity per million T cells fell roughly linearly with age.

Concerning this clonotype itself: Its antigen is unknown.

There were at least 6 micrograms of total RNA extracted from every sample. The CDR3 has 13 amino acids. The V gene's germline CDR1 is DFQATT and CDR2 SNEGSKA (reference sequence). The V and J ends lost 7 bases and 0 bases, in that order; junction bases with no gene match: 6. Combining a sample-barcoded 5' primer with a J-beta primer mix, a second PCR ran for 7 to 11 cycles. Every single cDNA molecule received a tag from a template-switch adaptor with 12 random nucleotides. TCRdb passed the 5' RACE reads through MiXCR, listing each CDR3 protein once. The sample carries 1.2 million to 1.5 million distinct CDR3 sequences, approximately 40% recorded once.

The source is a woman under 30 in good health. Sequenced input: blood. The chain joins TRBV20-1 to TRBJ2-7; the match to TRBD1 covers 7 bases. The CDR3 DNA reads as TGCAGTGTCCTTCGACAGGGCTCCTACGAGCAGTACTTC. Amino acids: CSVLRQGSYEQYF.